Listed below are T cell receptor beta chains from one sample, sequenced in a study of breast tumors, draining lymph nodes, adjacent tissues. In TCRdb, the multiplex PCR reads were re-called with MiXCR into one record per CDR3 protein. The sample shows fewer than 250,000 distinct CDR3 sequences, roughly 32% of them seen only once. Material for sequencing was axillary lymph node tissue. The origin of the receptors is a female donor with breast cancer. Some clones in this sample may be carry-over from other donors' samples. Both conserved end residues are trimmed from each CDR3. A D gene is named only where the DNA matches it firmly.

CDR3aa: SARRGDTQY
v_gene: TRBV20-1
d_gene: NA

CDR3aa: ASSQVEYNEQF
v_gene: TRBV3-1
d_gene: NA

CDR3aa: ASSFPGRTYNEQF
v_gene: TRBV7-9
d_gene: NA

CDR3aa: ATSRDRVEKLF
v_gene: TRBV15
d_gene: NA

CDR3aa: SVEGGYEH
v_gene: TRBV29-1
d_gene: NA

CDR3aa: ASSLGSGGSQY
v_gene: TRBV7-3
d_gene: TRBD2

CDR3aa: ASSQKPGQGASGYT
v_gene: TRBV6-5
d_gene: TRBD1

CDR3aa: ASSYIRRGREGHDTQY
v_gene: TRBV7-3
d_gene: TRBD2

CDR3aa: ASSLEGRRGAYNEQF
v_gene: TRBV7-9
d_gene: NA

CDR3aa: ASSIEQGINQPQH
v_gene: TRBV19
d_gene: TRBD1

CDR3aa: ASSSLRVNAGNTIY
v_gene: TRBV6-5
d_gene: NA

CDR3aa: ASSFTTQPPIGGEQY
v_gene: TRBV28
d_gene: NA

CDR3aa: SASRDKGSGANVLT
v_gene: TRBV20-1
d_gene: NA

CDR3aa: ASSDLTGATDTPY
v_gene: TRBV9
d_gene: NA

CDR3aa: SATGSGRTGELF
v_gene: TRBV20-1
d_gene: TRBD2

CDR3aa: ASSMGQGENQPQH
v_gene: TRBV19
d_gene: TRBD1

CDR3aa: ASSLGRPTDTQY
v_gene: TRBV7-8
d_gene: NA

CDR3aa: ASSIRTGGYYGYT
v_gene: TRBV7-2
d_gene: TRBD1

CDR3aa: ASSQNRGAQETQY
v_gene: TRBV7-2
d_gene: TRBD1

CDR3aa: SQVSTDTQY
v_gene: TRBV29-1
d_gene: NA

CDR3aa: VSGARKGSYEQY
v_gene: TRBV7-8
d_gene: NA

CDR3aa: ASSGRDYYNEQF
v_gene: TRBV9
d_gene: TRBD2

CDR3aa: ASSAWGEQY
v_gene: TRBV6-1
d_gene: NA

CDR3aa: ASSPGTGANRYQETQY
v_gene: TRBV2
d_gene: TRBD1

CDR3aa: ASSPGTGKNHYSPLH
v_gene: TRBV7-6
d_gene: TRBD1

CDR3aa: ATSRDRGFSYEQY
v_gene: TRBV15
d_gene: NA

CDR3aa: ASRQTGRYEQY
v_gene: TRBV12-3/TRBV12-4
d_gene: NA

CDR3aa: ASSEVSGRSGNTIY
v_gene: TRBV6-1
d_gene: NA

CDR3aa: ASSRRWSDNEQF
v_gene: TRBV3-1
d_gene: NA

CDR3aa: ASSPGGATSYNEQF
v_gene: TRBV6-6
d_gene: NA

CDR3aa: ASSRGEYSNQPQH
v_gene: TRBV12-3/TRBV12-4
d_gene: NA

CDR3aa: SARVPSGGSGNTIY
v_gene: TRBV20-1
d_gene: NA

CDR3aa: ASSEQGIGELF
v_gene: TRBV19
d_gene: NA

CDR3aa: ASSLQSTGPYGYT
v_gene: TRBV12-3/TRBV12-4
d_gene: TRBD1

CDR3aa: ASSGAETQY
v_gene: TRBV6-2/TRBV6-3
d_gene: NA

CDR3aa: AWSPTRDRSYNEQF
v_gene: TRBV30
d_gene: TRBD1

CDR3aa: ASSQTSGAVNEQF
v_gene: TRBV3-1
d_gene: TRBD2

CDR3aa: ASHPLRASSLNVDRLTGTNVLT
v_gene: TRBV7-8
d_gene: NA

CDR3aa: SARWDSDTQY
v_gene: TRBV20-1
d_gene: NA

CDR3aa: ASSPRDRGHEQF
v_gene: TRBV3-1
d_gene: TRBD1

CDR3aa: ATSQRADTQY
v_gene: TRBV24-1
d_gene: NA

CDR3aa: ASSLPGLAGRI
v_gene: TRBV7-9
d_gene: TRBD2

CDR3aa: ASIPGTGTRSPLH
v_gene: TRBV6-2/TRBV6-3
d_gene: TRBD1

CDR3aa: ASSPAGTSRLREQF
v_gene: TRBV4-1
d_gene: TRBD2

CDR3aa: SSARKSRYEQY
v_gene: TRBV20-1
d_gene: NA

CDR3aa: ASSETGGASYNEQF
v_gene: TRBV4-3
d_gene: TRBD1

CDR3aa: ASSAEGRGYTDTQY
v_gene: TRBV9
d_gene: NA

CDR3aa: AISEAGSLNSPLH
v_gene: TRBV10-3
d_gene: NA

CDR3aa: ASSLDLVATNEKLF
v_gene: TRBV11-2
d_gene: NA

CDR3aa: ASSGRPGETQY
v_gene: TRBV19
d_gene: NA

CDR3aa: ASSSMRTGEEKLF
v_gene: TRBV11-3
d_gene: TRBD1

CDR3aa: ASSWGGQAYQPQH
v_gene: TRBV7-2
d_gene: NA